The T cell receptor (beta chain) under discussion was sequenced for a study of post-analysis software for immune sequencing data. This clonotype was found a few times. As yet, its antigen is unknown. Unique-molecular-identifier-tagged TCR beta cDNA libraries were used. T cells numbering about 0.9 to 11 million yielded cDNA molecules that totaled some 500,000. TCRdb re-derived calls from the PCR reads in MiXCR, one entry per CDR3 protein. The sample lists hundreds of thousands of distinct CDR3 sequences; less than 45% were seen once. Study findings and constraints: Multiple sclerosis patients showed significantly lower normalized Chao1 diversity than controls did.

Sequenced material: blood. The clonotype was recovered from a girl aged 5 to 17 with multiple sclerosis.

The CDR3 here is CASSFAQGGLGSPLHF. The CDR3 bases are TGTGCCAGCAGTTTCGCACAGGGAGGCCTCGGGTCACCCCTCCACTTT. The V and J genes are TRBV28 and TRBJ1-6; D might be TRBD1 (6 bases). The CDR3 consists of 16 residues. Germline CDR1 and CDR2: MDHEN and SYDVKM. Deletions cut 3 bases from V and 10 bases from J, with 19 bases between.